Below are 17 T cell receptor beta chains sequenced from a single sample in a study of shared clonotypes between healthy human individuals. Measured with immunoSEQ multiplex PCR; TCRdb has only the in-frame clones, and not every one. The sample holds fewer than 1.6 million clones, approximately 98.5% seen once. Material: naive CD4+ T cells sorted from blood. The sample's subset: CD45RA+ positively selected. The receptors originated from a young man in good health.

The chain carries TRBV5-4 and TRBJ2-1; 13 nucleotides match TRBD2. CDR1 and CDR2 (germline): SGHNT, YYREEE (reference sequence). The V segment lost 3 bases and the J segment 10 bases; nucleotides outside the gene matches: 10. This CDR3 region has 16 residues. CDR3 coding DNA: TGTGCCAGCAGCTCGGTGCCGGGACTAGCGGGGATGGAGCAGTTCTTC. Protein: CASSSVPGLAGMEQFF.

The chain is built from TRBV6-1 and TRBJ2-2, with D uncertain. This CDR3 has 14 residues. Germline V gives CDR1 MNHNS, CDR2 SASEGT. V lost 4 bases to trimming and J lost 3 bases, with 9 bases between them. CDR3 sequence (DNA): TGTGCCAGCAGTGTAGACTCGTACACCGGGGAGCTGTTTTTT. It yields the protein CASSVDSYTGELFF.

The V gene is TRBV7-9, the J gene TRBJ2-5; tentative D call: TRBD2 (6 bases). Trimming removed 3 bases at V and 3 bases at J, with 14 bases between. The CDR3 sequence is 15 residues long. Germline V gene sequence: CDR1 SEHNR, CDR2 FQNEAQ (reference sequence). Here the CDR3 reads CASSFGGTGEETQYF. CDR3 DNA: TGTGCCAGCAGCTTCGGGGGTACCGGGGAAGAGACCCAGTACTTC. Filled out from reference TRBV7-9 and TRBJ2-5, the complete variable domain reads DTGVSQNPRHKITKRGQNVTFRCDPISEHNRLYWYRQTLGQGPEFLTYFQNEAQLEKSRLLSDRFSAERPKGSFSTLEIQRTEQGDSAMYLCASSFGGTGEETQYFGPGTRLLVL.

The rearrangement joins TRBV30 to TRBJ1-1; unclear D gene. This CDR3 region has 12 residues. Trimming cost V 7 bases and J 0 bases, with 9 bases left between them. The germline CDR1 and CDR2 sequences are GTSNPN and SVGIG (reference sequence). This CDR3 reads CASRTVNTEAFF. DNA of the CDR3: TGTGCCTCCCGGACTGTGAACACTGAAGCTTTCTTT.

The chain has TRBV7-9 and TRBJ2-2; D possibly matches TRBD1 or TRBD2 (5 bases each). From germline, CDR1 is SEHNR and CDR2 FQNEAQ (reference sequence). The V gene lost 4 bases and the J gene lost 3 bases, with 15 bases spanning the gap. This CDR3 is built from 16 residues. CDR3 loop: CASSSRTQGDTGELFF. Here the CDR3 DNA reads TGTGCCAGCAGCTCCAGGACGCAGGGAGACACCGGGGAGCTGTTTTTT.

The chain links TRBV10-2 to TRBJ2-3; either TRBD1 or TRBD2 may fit D (5 bases each). The CDR3 loop spans 12 amino acids. V gave up 8 bases and J gave up 1 base, with 7 bases separating them. The germline CDR1 and CDR2 sequences are WSHSY and SAAADI. The CDR3 DNA follows: TGCGCCAGCGTGGGGGGCACAGATACGCAGTATTTT. Protein: CASVGGTDTQYF.

V and J are TRBV11-2 and TRBJ2-5; 9 nucleotides agree with TRBD2. The J segment lost 5 bases and the V segment lost 4 bases, leaving 11 bases of the junction unmatched. CDR3 size: 16 residues. Looked up from germline, CDR1 is SGHAT and CDR2 is FQNNGV. The CDR3 DNA is TGTGCCAGCAGCTCCCACGCTAGCGGGGTAGGGGAGACCCAGTACTTC. Amino acids: CASSSHASGVGETQYF.

V gene TRBV4-1 combines with J gene TRBJ1-4, with D possibly matching TRBD1 (6 bases). Per the germline V gene, CDR1 is MGHRA and CDR2 is YSYEKL. The CDR3 runs 15 residues. Deletions cut 1 base from V and 11 bases from J, with 17 bases between. The CDR3 is CASSQGNRAGEKLFF. The CDR3 DNA is TGCGCCAGCAGCCAAGGAAACAGGGCAGGAGAGAAACTGTTTTTT.

The chain couples TRBV7-8 to TRBJ2-5, with D possibly matching TRBD1 (6 bases). The germline V gene encodes CDR1 SGHVS and CDR2 FQNEAQ. This CDR3 contains 16 residues. The V gene lost 1 base and the J gene lost 4 bases, with 16 bases spanning the gap. DNA of the CDR3: TGTGCCAGCAGCTTAGGTACGGGACACCTAGGAGAGACCCAGTACTTC. Amino acids: CASSLGTGHLGETQYF.

The rearrangement uses TRBV7-3 and TRBJ2-3, with 11 bases matching TRBD1. V was clipped by 4 bases and J by 4 bases; unmatched bases: 7. The CDR3 extends over 16 amino acids. Germline V gene data show CDR1 as SGHTA and CDR2 as FQGTGA. The chain's CDR3 is CASSSRTGGEADTQYF. The CDR3 region has the DNA TGTGCCAGCAGCTCCCGGACAGGGGGCGAGGCAGATACGCAGTATTTT. The full variable domain, its missing parts supplied by reference TRBV7-3 and TRBJ2-3, is GAGVSQTPSNKVTEKGKYVELRCDPISGHTALYWYRQSLGQGPEFLIYFQGTGAADDSGLPNDRFFAVRPEGSVSTLKIQRTERGDSAVYLCASSSRTGGEADTQYFGPGTRLTVL.

This clone was recorded only once. This chain connects TRBV10-1 to TRBJ2-2; D is uncertain. Germline V gene sequence: CDR1 WNHNN, CDR2 SYGVQD (reference sequence). This CDR3 is built from 13 residues. V was shortened by 3 bases and J by 2 bases, with 4 bases between the two germline ends. The CDR3 DNA is TGCGCCAGCAGTGATCTCAACACCGGGGAGCTGTTTTTT. Encoded protein: CASSDLNTGELFF.

V and J are TRBV7-2 and TRBJ2-1; the D gene could be TRBD1 or TRBD2 (6 bases each). Trimming shortened V by 3 bases and J by 8 bases, and 17 bases separated the two germline ends. The CDR3 contains 15 residues. Germline V gives CDR1 SGHTA, CDR2 FQGNSA. This CDR3 reads CASSFDRGGYYEQFF. In DNA form, the CDR3 reads TGTGCCAGCAGCTTTGACCGAGGGGGGTACTATGAGCAGTTCTTC.

With respect to this clone: The same CDR3 arises from other DNA sequences in this sample as well. The J gene is TRBJ1-4, the V gene TRBV6-6, with D unresolved. CDR3 length equals 15 residues. With 0 bases removed from V and 0 bases from J, the gap between germline ends came to 5 bases. Germline lookup yields CDR1 MNHNY and CDR2 SVGAGI (reference sequence). CDR3 DNA sequence: TGTGCCAGCAGTTACTCACGTGCAACTAATGAAAAACTGTTTTTT. It specifies CASSYSRATNEKLFF.

The chain carries TRBV5-4 and TRBJ2-5; D perhaps matches TRBD2 (7 bases). Germline V lookup: CDR1 SGHNT, CDR2 YYREEE (reference sequence). This CDR3 comprises 13 residues. Trimming left V 6 bases short and J 5 bases short, with 14 bases between. CDR3 sequence reads: CASTNRGAETQYF. CDR3 DNA sequence: TGTGCCAGCACCAATCGGGGGGCGGAGACCCAGTACTTC. Full variable domain (missing parts from reference TRBV5-4 and TRBJ2-5): ETGVTQSPTHLIKTRGQQVTLRCSSQSGHNTVSWYQQALGQGPQFIFQYYREEENGRGNFPPRFSGLQFPNYSSELNVNALELDDSALYLCASTNRGAETQYFGPGTRLLVL.

This chain connects TRBV7-7 to TRBJ2-1; D is possibly TRBD2 (5 bases). V shed 5 bases and J shed 0 bases, with 11 bases lying between them. The CDR3 totals 15 residues. CDR1 is SSHAT, CDR2 FNYEAQ, per germline (reference sequence). CDR3 amino acids: CASSRSGSSYNEQFF. CDR3 nucleotides: TGTGCCAGCAGCCGAAGCGGTAGCTCCTACAATGAGCAGTTCTTC.

In this sample, this clone turned up once. The genes are TRBV6-5 and TRBJ2-3; 10 bases map to TRBD2. V was clipped by 9 bases and J by 4 bases; unmatched bases: 10. CDR1 and CDR2 from the germline V gene are MNHEY and SVGAGI. This CDR3 region has 15 residues. CDR3 coding DNA: TGTGCCAGAAAGGATACTAGCGGGAAGTCAGATACGCAGTATTTT. This codes for CARKDTSGKSDTQYF.

Regarding this clone: The same CDR3 can be traced to other DNA sequences in this sample. V and J are TRBV6-6 and TRBJ1-4; D perhaps matches TRBD1 (6 bases). CDR3 length: 15 residues. Trimming left V 2 bases short and J 5 bases short, with 12 bases between. Germline V gene lookup returns CDR1 MNHNY and CDR2 SVGAGI (reference sequence). The DNA of the CDR3 is TGTGCCAGCAGTTACCCACAGGGAACGAATGAAAAACTGTTTTTT. It yields the protein CASSYPQGTNEKLFF.